Below, one T cell receptor (beta chain) is given with its context. The record originates from a study of shared clonotypes between healthy human individuals. Study donors comprised healthy, HIV-negative adults devoid of recent acute infection or vaccination. Profiled with immunoSEQ multiplex PCR; TCRdb holds only in-frame clones, not every one. The sample consists of about 480,000 clones, about four fifths of them appearing once. Germline V gives CDR1 SGDLS, CDR2 YYNGEE. The CDR3 is made up of 13 amino acids. V shed 0 bases and J shed 2 bases, with 5 bases lying between them. The clonotype was recovered from a woman aged 40 to 49 in good health. Some clones in this sample may be carry-over from other donors' samples. V is TRBV9 and J is TRBJ1-2; D is uncertain. The sequenced sample was PBMCs. In DNA, the CDR3 is TGTGCCAGCAGCGTAGCCAGAAACTATGGCTACACCTTC. Its translation is CASSVARNYGYTF.